This T cell receptor (beta chain) appears in the sequencing data of a study of control samples from healthy donors and cancer patients. CDR3 length equals 15 residues. Germline V gives CDR1 SGHRS, CDR2 YFSETQ. Trimming cost V 0 bases and J 2 bases, with 8 bases left between them. Data came from immunoSEQ multiplex PCR; TCRdb stores just in-frame clones and leaves some out. Counted here are roughly 120,000 clones, 88% occurring once; the ten biggest clones make up 2% to 2.5%. The receptor comes from a woman in her 70s in good health. This sequence joins TRBV5-1 and TRBJ1-4, with D tentatively TRBD1 (6 bases). The source material was blood. In DNA form, the CDR3 reads TGCGCCAGCAGCTTGGCGAGGGGGACTAATGAAAAACTGTTTTTT. Its protein product is CASSLARGTNEKLFF.